The clone carrying this T cell receptor beta chain was seen ten or more times. The V gene end was trimmed by 6 bases and the J gene end by 0 bases; junction bases not matched to a gene: 4. Germline CDR1 is MNHEY and CDR2 is SMNVEV (reference sequence). The CDR3 is 16 amino acids. TCRdb reprocessed the PCR reads with MiXCR, giving one entry per CDR3 protein. Of 85,000 to 90,000 distinct CDR3 sequences in the sample, roughly 19% are singletons; the top ten hold roughly 0.93%. The data were taken from a study of molecular identifiers for immune sequencing clone quantification. The sample consisted of naive CD8+ T cells from blood, with Jurkat cell RNA spiked in. Noted subset: FACS-sorted CD8+CD4-CCR7+CD45RA+ naive T cells. V is TRBV27 and J is TRBJ2-2, with 10 bases lining up with TRBD2. This receptor was identified in a human donor in good health. Some libraries in this study had Jurkat cell RNA spiked in. CDR3 sequence: CASRLAGAPNTGELFF. The CDR3 coding sequence is TGTGCCAGCAGGCTAGCGGGAGCCCCGAACACCGGGGAGCTGTTTTTT.